This T cell receptor beta chain is drawn from a study of T cell responses to AZD1222 COVID-19 vaccine. Profiled with immunoSEQ multiplex PCR; TCRdb holds only in-frame clones, not every one. The sample has 140,000 to 150,000 clones; 88% are singletons. J gave up 3 bases and V 3 bases, and 10 bases lay outside the gene matches. This CDR3 spans 16 amino acids. Per the germline V gene, CDR1 is MDHEN and CDR2 is SYDVKM. The material sequenced was peripheral blood, taken 28 days after the second dose of the MenACWY control vaccine. The V and J genes are TRBV28 and TRBJ1-2; 7 bases are a match to TRBD1. The TCR originated in an adult who received the MenACWY meningococcal vaccine as a control. DNA of the CDR3: TGTGCCAGCAGTTTCCCCCCCGGACAGGCTTACTATGGCTACACCTTC. Its translation: CASSFPPGQAYYGYTF.